This T cell receptor (beta chain) was recorded in a study of blood T cells in healthy people across ages. This CDR3 has 19 residues. The germline gives CDR1 SGHRS, CDR2 YFSETQ. Trimming took off 4 bases at V and 7 bases at J, with 27 bases between the two ends. The use of a sample-barcoded 5' primer and a J-beta primer mix characterized a second PCR of about 7 to 12 cycles. In TCRdb, the 5' RACE reads were re-called with MiXCR into one record per CDR3 protein. This repertoire shows around 1,900,000 distinct CDR3 sequences, 35% to 50% found once; its top ten account for under 30%. The sequenced sample was blood. The clonotype was recovered from a human donor in good health. V is TRBV5-1 and J is TRBJ1-6; possibly TRBD1 for D (5 bases). Here the CDR3 reads CASSGAGTLWGSGNSPLHF. The CDR3 nucleotides are TGCGCCAGCAGCGGAGCTGGGACCCTCTGGGGATCTGGCAATTCACCCCTCCACTTT. The full variable domain, rest sourced from reference TRBV5-1 and TRBJ1-6, is KAGVTQTPRYLIKTRGQQVTLSCSPISGHRSVSWYQQTPGQGLQFLFEYFSETQRNKGNFPGRFSGRQFSNSRSEMNVSTLELGDSALYLCASSGAGTLWGSGNSPLHFGNGTRLTVT.